Reported below is one TCR beta chain. The protocol was immunoSEQ multiplex PCR, while the TCRdb copy is restricted to in-frame clones and leaves out a portion. The sample records roughly 40,000 clones, less than 90% being singletons. This sample was included in a study of OX40 agonist ivuxolimab in advanced cancers. Across the study: A diagnosis of hepatocellular carcinoma, melanoma, renal cell or head and neck cancer was present in dose-escalation patients. A history of anti-PD-1, anti-PD-L1 or anti-CTLA-4 therapy was acceptable, and approximately 40% had some.

The CDR3 spans 15 residues. Trimming stripped 0 bases from V and 5 bases from J, with 13 bases between. Germline CDR1 reads MNHNS; CDR2 reads SASEGT. Sequenced material: CD4+ or CD8+ T cells sorted from blood, taken in a trial of the OX40 agonist ivuxolimab. The chain combines TRBV6-1 with TRBJ1-1; D gene ambiguous. The TCR comes from an adult with an advanced solid tumor such as melanoma, head and neck, liver or kidney cancer. The CDR3 loop reads CASSEARWGGTEAFF. The CDR3 DNA follows: TGTGCCAGCAGTGAAGCGCGATGGGGAGGGACTGAAGCTTTCTTT.